This entry lists 25 T cell receptor beta chains sequenced from one sample in a study of T cell changes during pregnancy in multiple sclerosis. The method was immunoSEQ multiplex PCR; TCRdb's version includes in-frame clones alone and lacks a portion of them. The sample consists of about 83,000 clones, 90% to 95% of them appearing once. Sequencing used peripheral blood, obtained in the second trimester of pregnancy. These receptors were obtained from a female donor with multiple sclerosis, enrolled in a pregnancy study.

The chain recombines TRBV7-9 with TRBJ1-2; 8 positions agree with TRBD1. The trim removed 0 bases at V and 3 bases at J, leaving 3 bases unmatched. Germline V gives CDR1 SEHNR, CDR2 FQNEAQ (reference sequence). The CDR3 extends over 15 amino acids. CDR3 sequence (DNA): TGTGCCAGCAGCTTAGCGGACAGGGTGGACTATGGCTACACCTTC. It specifies CASSLADRVDYGYTF.

The chain is built from TRBV30 and TRBJ2-3, with 11 bases that match TRBD2. V trimming: 8 bases; J trimming: 4 bases; junction bases outside the gene matches: 8. From germline, CDR1 is GTSNPN and CDR2 SVGIG (reference sequence). The CDR3 runs 14 residues. This CDR3 is CAQSVAGGSDTQYF. The CDR3 DNA is TGTGCCCAGTCCGTAGCGGGAGGGTCAGATACGCAGTATTTT. The full variable domain, with the rest looked up from reference TRBV30 and TRBJ2-3, is SQTIHQWPATLVQPVGSPLSLECTVEGTSNPNLYWYRQAAGRGLQLLFYSVGIGQISSEVPQNLSASRPQDRQFILSSKKLLLSDSGFYLCAQSVAGGSDTQYFGPGTRLTVL.

The chain employs TRBV29-1 and TRBJ2-1, with 7 bases identical to TRBD1. The V segment lost 4 bases and the J segment 6 bases; nucleotides outside the gene matches: 6. Germline CDR1 is SQVTM and CDR2 is ANQGSEA. This CDR3 comprises 13 residues. CDR3 sequence: CSVGTGIANEQFF. CDR3 nucleotides: TGCAGCGTTGGGACAGGAATCGCCAATGAGCAGTTCTTC.

The chain has TRBV5-4 and TRBJ1-3, with 7 bases identical to TRBD1. CDR1 is SGHNT and CDR2 is YYREEE in the germline V gene (reference sequence). V dropped 4 bases and J dropped 2; count of bases not matched to a gene: 21. The length of the CDR3 is 20 residues. The CDR3 loop reads CASSAGFGQAASVAGNTIYF. The CDR3 coding sequence is TGTGCCAGCAGCGCAGGGTTCGGACAGGCCGCCTCGGTCGCTGGAAACACCATATATTTT.

The chain uses TRBV11-2 and TRBJ1-2, with D perhaps matching TRBD1 (5 bases). The V gene's germline CDR1 is SGHAT and CDR2 FQNNGV. The CDR3 has 13 residues. With 1 base removed from V and 3 bases from J, the gap between germline ends came to 6 bases. CDR3 region: CASSLVQDYGYTF. CDR3 nucleotides: TGTGCCAGCAGCTTAGTACAGGACTATGGCTACACCTTC.

The V gene is TRBV28, the J gene TRBJ1-1; the D is unclear. Germline-derived CDR1 and CDR2 are MDHEN and SYDVKM. The CDR3 runs to 18 residues. V lost 4 bases and J lost 0, with 21 bases in between. CDR3 region: CASSSTSIRRVLNTEAFF. DNA for the CDR3: TGTGCCAGCAGTTCAACCTCCATCCGCCGGGTCCTGAACACTGAAGCTTTCTTT.

The gene calls are TRBV13 and TRBJ1-4; D unclear. The CDR3 is 14 amino acids. Trimming stripped 4 bases from V and 5 bases from J, with 11 bases between. Germline-derived CDR1 and CDR2 are PRHDT and FYEKMQ (reference sequence). The CDR3 spells CASSSGRGNEKLFF. The CDR3 DNA reads TGTGCCAGCAGCTCCGGACGGGGAAATGAAAAACTGTTTTTT.

This chain connects TRBV28 to TRBJ1-3; D unclear. Germline CDR1 MDHEN, CDR2 SYDVKM. V dropped 6 bases and J dropped 3 bases, with 9 bases sitting between them. CDR3 length: 13 amino acids. In DNA, the CDR3 is TGTGCCAGCAGACTCCCGCTTGGAAACACCATATATTTT. Translating it yields CASRLPLGNTIYF.

This chain links TRBV7-9 with TRBJ2-3; D is ambiguous. Germline CDR1 SEHNR, CDR2 FQNEAQ (reference sequence). The CDR3 loop spans 17 amino acids. V gave up 1 base and J gave up 2 bases, with 16 bases separating them. The CDR3 region has the DNA TGTGCCAGCAGCTTAGGCGCGAATAGTTACTTCACAGATACGCAGTATTTT. It yields the protein CASSLGANSYFTDTQYF.

The chain joins TRBV5-4 to TRBJ2-7, with 11 nucleotides matching TRBD2. The CDR3 is made up of 15 amino acids. Germline CDR1 SGHNT, CDR2 YYREEE (reference sequence). V lost 4 bases to trimming and J lost 0 bases; unmatched junction nucleotides: 3. The CDR3, as DNA: TGTGCCAGCAGCGGCGGGACTAGCGGCTCCTACGAGCAGTACTTC. Translation gives CASSGGTSGSYEQYF.

The chain recombines TRBV1 with TRBJ1-1; TRBD1, the table's D call, lacks a check against the DNA. TRBV1 is a recognized pseudogene. The CDR3 covers 16 residues. The CDR3, as DNA: TGCACCAGCAGCCCCCAGGGGCCCAGGAGGTACACTGAAGCTTTCTTT. It yields the protein CTSSPQGPRRYTEAFF.

V gene TRBV4-1 combines with J gene TRBJ1-1; the D gene is possibly TRBD1 (6 bases). Germline CDR1 and CDR2: MGHRA and YSYEKL. The V end was cut by 3 bases, the J end by 1 base, with 12 bases between. CDR3 length: 15 residues. CDR3 loop: CASSHTGLGNTEAFF. CDR3 DNA sequence: TGCGCCAGCAGCCATACAGGGCTGGGGAACACTGAAGCTTTCTTT.

The chain uses TRBV7-9 and TRBJ2-7; no reliable D call. The CDR3 runs 13 residues. Germline V gives CDR1 SEHNR, CDR2 FQNEAQ (reference sequence). The V gene lost 0 bases and the J gene lost 3 bases, with 6 bases spanning the gap. CDR3 sequence: CASSLASRYEQYF. CDR3 DNA: TGTGCCAGCAGCTTAGCTTCCCGCTACGAGCAGTACTTC.

The chain combines TRBV7-9 with TRBJ2-7, with TRBD2 matching over 15 bases. Germline lookup yields CDR1 SEHNR and CDR2 FQNEAQ (reference sequence). The junction had 10 bases not matched to a gene; V was cut back by 5 bases and J by 5 bases. CDR3 size: 17 residues. The CDR3 loop reads CASSPGTSGRIRNEQYF. The CDR3 nucleotides read TGTGCCAGCAGCCCAGGGACTAGCGGGAGGATTCGAAACGAGCAGTACTTC.

V is TRBV15 and J is TRBJ1-5; no definite D call. The V end was cut by 1 base, the J end by 0 bases, with 13 bases between. The germline V gene has CDR1 LNHNV and CDR2 YYDKDF (reference sequence). This CDR3 contains 17 residues. Here the CDR3 DNA reads TGTGCCACCAGCAGAGTTGGCCCCGGGGATAGCAATCAGCCCCAGCATTTT. Translated, it gives CATSRVGPGDSNQPQHF.

This chain links TRBV28 with TRBJ2-5; 10 bases are a match to TRBD1. J was trimmed by 1 base and V by 3 bases; bases with no gene match: 5. The CDR3 loop spans 16 amino acids. Germline V gene sequence: CDR1 MDHEN, CDR2 SYDVKM. The CDR3 DNA reads TGTGCCAGCAGTTTTTACGGGACAGGGGTCCAAGAGACCCAGTACTTC. Amino acids: CASSFYGTGVQETQYF.

V is TRBV18 and J is TRBJ1-2, with TRBD1 identical over 8 bases. The CDR3 covers 16 residues. CDR1 and CDR2 (germline): KGHSH, LQKENI. Trimming removed 3 bases from V and 8 bases from J; junction bases left unmatched: 14. Here the CDR3 reads CASSPRTGKVSGGYTF. The CDR3 DNA reads as TGTGCCAGCTCACCGCGGACAGGGAAAGTATCGGGCGGCTACACCTTC.

This chain uses TRBV28 with TRBJ2-3; 7 bases are shared with TRBD2. Trimming took 7 bases from V and 4 from J; bases not matched to a gene: 8. This CDR3 has 14 amino acids. Germline V gene lookup returns CDR1 MDHEN and CDR2 SYDVKM. The CDR3 coding sequence is TGTGCCAGCAACTCGGCGGGAGAAGCAGATACGCAGTATTTT. It codes for CASNSAGEADTQYF.

The chain has TRBV5-4 and TRBJ1-2; 8 bases are a match to TRBD1. This CDR3 spans 14 amino acids. The germline V gene encodes CDR1 SGHNT and CDR2 YYREEE (reference sequence). J lost 4 bases, V lost 4 bases, and 6 bases had no gene match. The CDR3 DNA reads TGTGCCAGCAGCGTCCGGGACAGGTTCTATGGCTACACCTTC. Translation gives CASSVRDRFYGYTF.

In regard to this clone: At one end the junction does not follow the germline gene, possibly because of a read error. V and J are TRBV7-8 and TRBJ2-5; 12 nucleotides match TRBD1. From germline, CDR1 is SGHVS and CDR2 FQNEAQ. This CDR3 comprises 16 residues. CDR3 coding DNA: TGTGCCAGCAGCGTAGCCGGGACAGGGGGCGCCGGGACCCAGTACTTC. Its protein is CASSVAGTGGAGTQYF.

V gene TRBV6-1 combines with J gene TRBJ1-4, with a weak D call TRBD1 (5 bases). V shed 7 bases and J shed 6 bases, with 12 bases lying between them. In germline, CDR1 is MNHNS, CDR2 SASEGT. The CDR3 runs 13 residues. The CDR3 region has the DNA TGTGCCAGCACCTCAGGGATCTATGAAAAACTGTTTTTT. Amino acid sequence: CASTSGIYEKLFF.

The chain employs TRBV29-1 and TRBJ2-1; TRBD1 aligns across 7 bases. J was trimmed by 5 bases and V by 4 bases; bases with no gene match: 17. This CDR3 has 17 amino acids. CDR1 and CDR2 from the germline V gene are SQVTM and ANQGSEA. The CDR3 spells CSVVGDRARNKHNEQFF. Written as DNA, the CDR3 is TGCAGCGTTGTCGGAGACAGGGCAAGAAATAAACACAATGAGCAGTTCTTC.

The genes are TRBV10-3 and TRBJ2-1; 15 bases line up with TRBD2. CDR3 size: 17 residues. With 5 bases clipped from V and 9 bases from J, the junction kept 11 bases outside the gene matches. Germline assignment: CDR1 ENHRY and CDR2 SYGVKD. The CDR3 loop is CAISQRSGLAGGGEQFF. The DNA for the CDR3 is TGTGCCATCAGTCAAAGATCGGGACTAGCGGGAGGTGGTGAGCAGTTCTTC.

A single count supports this clone. The rearrangement uses TRBV27 and TRBJ1-1, with 9 bases aligning to TRBD1. CDR1 is MNHEY, CDR2 SMNVEV, per germline (reference sequence). This CDR3 spans 15 amino acids. With V trimmed by 6 bases and J by 6 bases, 11 bases remained unmatched. CDR3 bases: TGTGCCAGCAGAAGGATGGGACAGGGAAGGGCTGAAGCTTTCTTT. Translated: CASRRMGQGRAEAFF.

V is TRBV7-9 and J is TRBJ1-1; 7 bases are a match to TRBD1. The CDR3 length is 12 residues. The V gene end was trimmed by 5 bases and the J gene end by 7 bases; junction bases not matched to a gene: 4. CDR1 is SEHNR and CDR2 is FQNEAQ in the germline V gene (reference sequence). DNA for the CDR3: TGTGCCAGCAGCCGGGACAGCCTTGAAGCTTTCTTT. Translated, it gives CASSRDSLEAFF.